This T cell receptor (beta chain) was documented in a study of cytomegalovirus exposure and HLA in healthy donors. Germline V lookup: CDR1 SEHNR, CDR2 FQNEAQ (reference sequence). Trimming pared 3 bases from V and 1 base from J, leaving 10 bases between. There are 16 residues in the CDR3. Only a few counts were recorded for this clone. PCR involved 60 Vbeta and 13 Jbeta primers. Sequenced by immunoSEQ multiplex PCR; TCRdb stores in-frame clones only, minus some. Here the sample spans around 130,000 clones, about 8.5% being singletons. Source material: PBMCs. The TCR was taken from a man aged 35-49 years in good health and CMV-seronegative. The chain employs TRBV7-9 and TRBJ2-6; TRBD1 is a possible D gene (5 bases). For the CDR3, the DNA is TGTGCCAGCAGCTTGTGGGCAGGGTCTGGGGCCAACGTCCTGACTTTC. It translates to CASSLWAGSGANVLTF.